This TCR beta chain was sequenced during a study of regulatory T cells in long-lasting Graves disease. V was clipped by 3 bases and J by 4 bases, with 15 bases between them. The length of the CDR3 is 14 residues. In germline, CDR1 is DFQATT, CDR2 SNEGSKA (reference sequence). Through Arm-PCR of CDR3 regions and iRepertoire HTBI primers, TCR beta libraries were built. TCRdb re-called the multiplex PCR reads through MiXCR, storing one row per CDR3 protein. The data contain under 800,000 distinct CDR3 sequences, roughly 15% of them singletons. Noted time point: newly diagnosed GD, antithyroid drugs for less than 3 months. There was RNA extracted from PBMCs, and the TCR library was made from it. Study-wide findings and caveats: Among samples with persistent disease, TRBV28, TRBJ1-2 and TRBJ2-5 were favored.

This clonotype was observed many times. Its antigen is unknown. The sample was also reused in another study, on T cells in Graves' hyperthyroidism and ophthalmopathy. That report notes: A set of HTBI primers served as the primers for a first-round RT-PCR of the TCR CDR3.

This chain links TRBV20-1 with TRBJ1-2; unclear D gene. Sequenced here: peripheral blood mononuclear cells (PBMCs), sampled at new diagnosis, from a patient treated with antithyroid drugs. This receptor was obtained from a woman under 40 with Graves disease. CDR3 protein: CSASRPDRLYGYTF. CDR3 in DNA: TGCAGTGCTAGTCGGCCAGACCGACTCTATGGCTACACCTTC.